Sequencing of this T cell receptor beta chain was carried out in a study of blood T cell repertoires in COVID-19. The CDR3 length is 15 residues. The V gene's germline CDR1 is SGHAT and CDR2 FQNNGV. The V and J ends lost 5 bases and 7 bases, in that order; junction bases with no gene match: 8. TCRdb's copy holds only in-frame clones and misses some; the assay was immunoSEQ multiplex PCR. This sample has around 230,000 clones, with about 90% found just once. This rearrangement joins TRBV11-2 to TRBJ2-1, with 10 bases matching TRBD1. The clonotype comes from a man aged 55 to 69 who had recovered from COVID-19. Sample: peripheral blood. The CDR3 loop reads CASSAPDRGFNEQFF. In DNA form, the CDR3 reads TGTGCCAGCAGCGCCCCGGACAGGGGGTTTAATGAGCAGTTCTTC.